The rows below give T cell receptor beta chains drawn from one sample of a study of early stage breast cancer tumors. TCRdb keeps only in-frame clones here, not all; method: immunoSEQ multiplex PCR. The table lists 27,000 or so clones, approximately 85% of them singletons. The sequenced material came from blood. The source of these receptors is a person aged 50-59 years with breast cancer. The CDR3 runs from the conserved cysteine through the conserved F or W. The D gene is left open where the match is weak. Part of the rows lack a size; the others show once, few, many or a class for expanded clones.

V gene	clone size	J gene	D gene	CDR3 DNA	CDR3 protein
TRBV5-6	once	TRBJ2-1	.	TGTGCCAGCAGGACTAGTGGGAGCTCCTACAATGAGCAGTTCTTC	CASRTSGSSYNEQFF
TRBV11-3	.	TRBJ2-2	TRBD2	TGTGCCAGCAGCTCCTTAGCGGGAAGCCGGGATTCCGGGGAGCTGTTTTTT	CASSSLAGSRDSGELFF
TRBV21-1	.	TRBJ2-2	.	TGTGCCAGCAGCAAAGTTGGGCCGGCCGGGGAGCTGTTTTTT	CASSKVGPAGELFF
TRBV9	once	TRBJ2-3	TRBD2	TGTGCCAGCAGCGACTCCTGGACTAGCGGGGGGGATACGCAGTATTTT	CASSDSWTSGGDTQYF
TRBV10-1	.	TRBJ2-5	.	TGCGCCAGCAGCCCCGGGGTCCGCCGGGAGACCCAGTACTTC	CASSPGVRRETQYF
TRBV25-1	.	TRBJ2-5	.	TGTGCCAGCACGGGGTGGGAGACCCAGTACTTC	CASTGWETQYF
TRBV5-1	.	TRBJ2-2	.	TGCGCCAGCAGCTTGGTCGGGAACACCGGGGAGCTGTTTTTT	CASSLVGNTGELFF
TRBV7-9	once	TRBJ1-2	.	TGTGCCAGCAGCGCAACGGGAAGTAACTATGGCTACACCTTC	CASSATGSNYGYTF
TRBV28	.	TRBJ1-6	.	TGTGCCAGCAGTTTATCCGGGCGGGCCCTCCACTTT	CASSLSGRALHF
TRBV5-6	.	TRBJ2-5	TRBD2	TGTGCCAGCAGCTGGACGGGACTAGCGGGGGACCTGAAAGAGACCCAGTACTTC	CASSWTGLAGDLKETQYF
TRBV19	.	TRBJ2-7	.	TGTGCCAGTAGTATTATGACCGGAGGTGAAATGCCCGTCGAGCAGTACTTC	CASSIMTGGEMPVEQYF
TRBV6-1	.	TRBJ2-7	.	TGTGCCAGCAGTGAAAGGCCGGCTCCCTACGAGCAGTACTTC	CASSERPAPYEQYF
TRBV19	.	TRBJ2-3	TRBD2	TGTGCCAGTAGTATGGTTGCGGGACTAGTTCCAGATACGCAGTATTTT	CASSMVAGLVPDTQYF
TRBV7-9	.	TRBJ2-7	.	TGTGCCAGCCGCGAGGCAGGGTCCTACGAGCAGTACTTC	CASREAGSYEQYF
TRBV7-9	.	TRBJ2-7	TRBD2	TGTGCCAGCAGCTCCGCCACGATACTAGCGGGAGTAGGTGAGCAGTACTTC	CASSSATILAGVGEQYF
TRBV29-1	.	TRBJ1-4	TRBD1	TGCAGCGTTGAAGGGTTCGGACAGGGGAATGAAAAACTGTTTTTT	CSVEGFGQGNEKLFF
TRBV6-5	.	TRBJ1-3	.	TGTGCCAGCAGTTACGGAAACTCTGGAAACACCATATATTTT	CASSYGNSGNTIYF
TRBV10-2	once	TRBJ1-1	TRBD1	TGCGCCAGCACCGCGACAGGGGTGAACACTGAAGCTTTCTTT	CASTATGVNTEAFF
TRBV6-5	.	TRBJ2-7	.	TGTGCCAGCAAGGGGAATAGCGCGACCTACGAGCAGTACTTC	CASKGNSATYEQYF
TRBV30	.	TRBJ1-2	TRBD1	TGTGCCTGGAGGGCCCCAGGGGGCGTTTATGGCTACACCTTC	CAWRAPGGVYGYTF
TRBV18	.	TRBJ1-4	.	TGTGCCAGCTCACCGATAGGACAGAATGAAAAACTGTTTTTT	CASSPIGQNEKLFF
TRBV6-1	.	TRBJ1-5	TRBD1	TGTGCCAGCAGTGAATACCCCAGGGGGCGGCATCAGCCCCAGCATTTT	CASSEYPRGRHQPQHF
TRBV6-6	.	TRBJ2-7	.	TGTGCCTCCACGGGAACGGCTGGTAGGGCCTACGAGCAGTACTTC	CASTGTAGRAYEQYF
TRBV10-3	.	TRBJ1-5	.	TGTGCCATCAGTGAGTCAGCCGGCCTGACCAATCAGCCCCAGCATTTT	CAISESAGLTNQPQHF
TRBV5-1	.	TRBJ2-4	.	TGCGCCAGCAGCACCTCGGACAGCCAAAACATTCAGTACTTC	CASSTSDSQNIQYF
TRBV30	.	TRBJ2-3	.	TGTGCCTGGGTCTGGGAGGCCACAGATACGCAGTATTTT	CAWVWEATDTQYF
TRBV28	few	TRBJ1-6	.	TGTGCCAGCAGTTCCCGGACAGCCGGCTATAATTCACCCCTCCACTTT	CASSSRTAGYNSPLHF
TRBV18	.	TRBJ1-1	.	TGTGCCAGCTCACCAGTAGGGGGACGGAACACTGAAGCTTTCTTT	CASSPVGGRNTEAFF
TRBV4-3	once	TRBJ1-1	.	TGCGCCAGCAGCCAAGATGATAGTGTGAACACTGAAGCTTTCTTT	CASSQDDSVNTEAFF
TRBV14	.	TRBJ1-2	TRBD1	TGTGCCAGCAGCCAACCGGGACAGGTGTCCGGCTACACCTTC	CASSQPGQVSGYTF
TRBV19	few	TRBJ1-2	.	TGTGCCAGTTTCACTCCAGGCGGCGAGGGGGGCTACACCTTC	CASFTPGGEGGYTF
TRBV5-4	.	TRBJ2-7	.	TGTGCCAGCAGCTTGGGGAGCGCGCCCTACGAGCAGTACTTC	CASSLGSAPYEQYF
TRBV21-1	.	TRBJ1-1	.	TGTGCCAGCAGCAAGAGGGTAGGCAGGCCCTTGAACACTGAAGCTTTCTTT	CASSKRVGRPLNTEAFF
TRBV7-9	.	TRBJ1-3	TRBD1	TGTGCCAGCAGCCCCTGGACAGGGAGAGGAAACACCATATATTTT	CASSPWTGRGNTIYF
TRBV6-4	.	TRBJ1-3	TRBD1	TGTGCCAGCAGTGGCAAAGACAGGGACTCTGGAAACACCATATATTTT	CASSGKDRDSGNTIYF
TRBV5-1	.	TRBJ1-1	.	TGCGCCAGCAGCTTCTCGTTGAACACTGAAGCTTTCTTT	CASSFSLNTEAFF
TRBV5-4	.	TRBJ2-6	.	TGTGCCAGCAGCCTCCCCGGGGCGTCTGGGGCCAACGTCCTGACTTTC	CASSLPGASGANVLTF
TRBV7-9	.	TRBJ2-7	.	TGTGCCAGCAGCTTAGAAAGGGGTAACTACGAGCAGTACTTC	CASSLERGNYEQYF
TRBV28	.	TRBJ1-1	TRBD1	TGTGCCAGCAGTTGGGACAGCGCCACTGAAGCTTTCTTT	CASSWDSATEAFF
TRBV14	.	TRBJ2-1	TRBD2	TGTGCCAGCAGCCAAGGTTGGACTAGCGGGAGTCTTAGCAATGAGCAGTTCTTC	CASSQGWTSGSLSNEQFF
TRBV28	few	TRBJ1-4	.	TGTGCCAGCAGTTTCCAGGGTAATAATGAAAAACTGTTTTTT	CASSFQGNNEKLFF
TRBV2	.	TRBJ1-1	.	TGTGCCATCCAACCCCGACGGGACACTGAAGCTTTCTTT	CAIQPRRDTEAFF
TRBV6-1	.	TRBJ1-3	TRBD1	TGTGCCAGCAGTGCTGGGACAGGGGGACCCACTGGAAACACCATATATTTT	CASSAGTGGPTGNTIYF
TRBV6-1	once	TRBJ1-4	TRBD1	TGTGCCAGCAGTGACCGACAGGGGCCTAATGAAAAACTGTTTTTT	CASSDRQGPNEKLFF
TRBV6-6	.	TRBJ1-5	.	TGCACCTCCGGCGGGTCTCGCAATCAGCCCCAGCATTTT	CTSGGSRNQPQHF
TRBV6-6	.	TRBJ2-3	.	TGTGCCAGCACCAACGAGGTAGTGGGGAGCACAGATACGCAGTATTTT	CASTNEVVGSTDTQYF
TRBV5-4	.	TRBJ2-7	.	TGTGCCAGCAGCTTGGGGGCCGTAGTTCCGGGCGAGCAGTACTTC	CASSLGAVVPGEQYF
TRBV19	.	TRBJ2-2	.	TGTGCCAGTCTCCCCCATGGCGGGGAGCTGTTTTTT	CASLPHGGELFF